This T cell receptor (beta chain) was identified during a study of T cell responses to AZD1222 COVID-19 vaccine. Study-wide results and limits: Spike-specific TCR breadth and depth rose after two AZD1222 doses. Donors were chiefly white British, with a greater number of females, and clonal diversity was perhaps underestimated.

Method: immunoSEQ multiplex PCR; TCRdb's copy keeps in-frame clones and lacks some. The top ten clones hold about 3.3% of a sample with some 100,000 clones, around nine tenths of them seen once. Concerning this clone itself: Its antigen is not identified.

This TCR was sampled from an adult in good health. The material was peripheral blood, obtained on day 0 of AZD1222 vaccination.

CDR3 DNA sequence: TGTGCCAGTAGCGAGGGCGCTGGGGCCAACGTCCTGACTTTC. Its translation is CASSEGAGANVLTF. V gene TRBV19 combines with J gene TRBJ2-6; D possibly corresponds to TRBD2 (5 bases). The V gene lost 6 bases and the J gene lost 2 bases, with 8 bases spanning the gap. The CDR3 extends over 14 amino acids. The germline CDR1 and CDR2 sequences are LNHDA and SQIVND (reference sequence).